Presented here are 27 T cell receptor beta chains from one specimen sequenced in a study of blood T cells in healthy people across ages. With a J-beta primer mix and a sample-barcoded 5' primer, a second PCR ran about 7 to 12 cycles. MiXCR, applied by TCRdb to the 5' RACE reads, yields one record per CDR3 protein. The sample carries 790,000 or so distinct CDR3 sequences, roughly three fifths recorded once. The sample taken for sequencing was blood. Receptors were obtained from a man in his forties in good health.

This clonotype was recorded many times. V is TRBV20-1 and J is TRBJ1-6; D not resolved. Trimming left V 5 bases short and J 7 bases short, with 15 bases between. CDR1 and CDR2 (germline): DFQATT, SNEGSKA (reference sequence). The CDR3 has 14 residues. This CDR3 reads CSAGPPPRNSPLHF. The CDR3 DNA sequence: TGCAGTGCTGGCCCCCCGCCTCGGAATTCACCCCTCCACTTT.

The rearrangement uses TRBV28 and TRBJ1-5, with D possibly being TRBD1 (6 bases). The CDR3 sequence is 15 residues long. V was pared by 4 bases and J by 6 bases, with 16 bases between. Per germline, CDR1 MDHEN and CDR2 SYDVKM. CDR3 nucleotide sequence: TGTGCCAGCAGTTCCAGACAGGTACTTGGTCAGCCCCAGCATTTT. Residues: CASSSRQVLGQPQHF.

This chain uses TRBV9 with TRBJ2-7, with D perhaps assigned TRBD1 or TRBD2 (5 bases each). Germline V gene data show CDR1 as SGDLS and CDR2 as YYNGEE. There are 15 residues in the CDR3. The V end lost 3 bases, the J end lost 0 bases, and 13 bases lay between the germline ends. CDR3 sequence: CASSAAGTHSYEQYF. The CDR3 DNA is TGTGCCAGCAGCGCAGCCGGGACGCACTCCTACGAGCAGTACTTC.

The rearrangement links TRBV12-3 or TRBV12-4 to TRBJ1-4; the match to TRBD1 covers 8 bases. V gave up 1 base and J gave up 10 bases; unmatched junction bases: 5. The CDR3 length is 14 residues. The CDR3 reads CASSLESGGGKLFF. DNA of the CDR3: TGTGCCAGCAGTTTAGAGTCAGGGGGCGGAAAACTGTTTTTT.

The chain links TRBV7-2 to TRBJ2-1, with D uncertain. With 7 bases removed from V and 3 bases from J, the gap between germline ends came to 13 bases. CDR3 length: 14 amino acids. The germline CDR1 and CDR2 sequences are SGHTA and FQGNSA. The CDR3 loop is CASKVRRNYNEQFF. CDR3 sequence (DNA): TGTGCCAGCAAGGTACGGAGAAACTACAATGAGCAGTTCTTC.

J is TRBJ2-7 and V is TRBV20-1, with D perhaps TRBD1 or TRBD2 (5 bases each). Deletions cut 1 base from V and 0 bases from J, with 10 bases between. Germline assignment: CDR1 DFQATT and CDR2 SNEGSKA (reference sequence). The CDR3 runs to 14 residues. Written as DNA, the CDR3 is TGCAGTGCTAGAGTGAGGGACCCCTCCTACGAGCAGTACTTC. Residues: CSARVRDPSYEQYF.

This rearrangement joins TRBV24-1 to TRBJ2-7; D gene ambiguous. In germline, CDR1 is KGHDR, CDR2 SFDVKD. The CDR3 length is 11 residues. V was shortened by 2 bases and J by 3 bases, with 1 base between the two germline ends. For the CDR3, the DNA is TGTGCCACCAGTGATTACTACGAGCAGTACTTC. It encodes CATSDYYEQYF.

This rearrangement joins TRBV6-5 to TRBJ1-1; D is ambiguous. In germline, CDR1 is MNHEY, CDR2 SVGAGI. There are 12 residues in the CDR3. V lost 6 bases, J lost 4 bases, and 9 bases lay in between. The CDR3 reads CASRQLTTEAFF. CDR3 in DNA: TGTGCCAGCAGACAACTCACCACTGAAGCTTTCTTT.

V is TRBV2 and J is TRBJ1-2; D may be TRBD1 (6 bases). The CDR3 runs 15 residues. Germline lookup yields CDR1 SNHLY and CDR2 FYNNEI. Trimming left V 7 bases short and J 0 bases short, with 15 bases between. CDR3 amino acids: CASTRRGISNYGYTF. CDR3 coding DNA: TGTGCCAGCACCAGGAGGGGGATATCTAACTATGGCTACACCTTC.

The DNA of the CDR3 is TGTGCCAGCAGCGAACAGGGATTCGACTACAATGAGCAGTACTTC. Amino acid sequence: CASSEQGFDYNEQYF. The chain has TRBV9 and TRBJ2-7; D possibly corresponds to TRBD1 (6 bases). V was trimmed by 3 bases and J by 7 bases, leaving 20 bases between them. The CDR3 extends over 15 amino acids. The germline V gene encodes CDR1 SGDLS and CDR2 YYNGEE.

The gene calls are TRBV6-4 and TRBJ2-3; the D is unclear. V was clipped by 0 bases and J by 1 base, with 8 bases between them. The CDR3 is made up of 15 amino acids. Germline V gene lookup returns CDR1 MRHNA and CDR2 SNTAGT. CDR3 DNA: TGTGCCAGCAGTGACTCTTGGCAACGCACAGATACGCAGTATTTT. The encoded protein is CASSDSWQRTDTQYF.

Concerning this clonotype itself: Possible read error: a much larger clone is one base away. This chain joins TRBV27 and TRBJ1-4; D ambiguous. This CDR3 is 14 amino acids long. The ends were cut back, 7 bases at V and 4 bases at J, with 13 bases in the middle. Germline V gene data show CDR1 as MNHEY and CDR2 as SMNVEV (reference sequence). The CDR3: CASITGLLNEKLFF. The CDR3 DNA sequence: TGTGCCAGCATCACGGGTTTACTTAATGAAAAACTGTTTTTT. Using reference TRBV27 and TRBJ1-4 for the parts outside the CDR3, the full variable domain is EAQVTQNPRYLITVTGKKLTVTCSQNMNHEYMSWYRQDPGLGLRQIYYSMNVEVTDKGDVPEGYKVSRKEKRNFPLILESPSPNQTSLYFCASITGLLNEKLFFGSGTQLSVL.

The chain combines TRBV27 with TRBJ2-3, with 7 bases that match TRBD1. The CDR3 runs 14 residues. J lost 4 bases, V lost 6 bases, and 7 bases had no gene match. The germline gives CDR1 MNHEY, CDR2 SMNVEV (reference sequence). The CDR3 loop is CASREGAWADTQYF. As DNA, the CDR3 is TGTGCCAGCAGAGAGGGGGCATGGGCAGATACGCAGTATTTT.

This clonotype has just a few counts. The CDR3 protein is CASSLSSSGNGYTF. In nucleotides, the CDR3 is TGTGCCAGCAGTTTATCCAGCTCGGGTAATGGCTACACCTTC. This sequence joins TRBV27 and TRBJ1-2; D gene ambiguous. CDR3 length: 14 residues. Germline V gene sequence: CDR1 MNHEY, CDR2 SMNVEV (reference sequence). V lost 0 bases to trimming and J lost 6 bases, with 11 bases between them.

This clonotype has just a few counts. The V call is TRBV27, the J call TRBJ2-1; D remains ambiguous. The J call may be wrong; the DNA end is better matched by TRBJ2-7. The CDR3 length is 16 residues. Germline-derived CDR1 and CDR2 are MNHEY and SMNVEV (reference sequence). CDR3 nucleotide sequence: TGTGCCAGCAGCTCTACCAGTTCCTCCGACTGGCTCGAGCAGTACTTC. This translates into CASSSTSSSDWLEQYF.

The V gene is TRBV20-1, the J gene TRBJ1-5, with D possibly being TRBD1 (5 bases). The CDR3 has 12 amino acids. Looked up from germline, CDR1 is DFQATT and CDR2 is SNEGSKA (reference sequence). The V end lost 3 bases, the J end lost 6 bases, and 9 bases lay between the germline ends. Written as DNA, the CDR3 is TGCAGTGCTAGGGGACGGGTTCAGCCCCAGCATTTT. It encodes CSARGRVQPQHF.

The genes are TRBV21-1 and TRBJ1-6; the table names TRBD1, a call not compared with the DNA. TRBV21-1 is a pseudogene. This CDR3 is 19 amino acids long. CDR3 residues: CASSPRLRTGVTYNSPLHF. The CDR3 coding sequence is TGTGCCAGCAGCCCACGACTCCGGACAGGGGTCACCTATAATTCACCCCTCCACTTT.

This clonotype came up once. The rearrangement joins TRBV11-2 to TRBJ1-1; 9 bases line up with TRBD1. CDR1 SGHAT and CDR2 FQNNGV come from the germline V gene. The CDR3 loop spans 14 amino acids. V was pared by 7 bases and J by 4 bases, with 7 bases of the junction left unmatched. CDR3 nucleotides: TGTGCCAGCACGCGGGACAGGGATATCACTGAAGCTTTCTTT. This gives the protein CASTRDRDITEAFF.

This chain joins TRBV25-1 and TRBJ1-1; D is unclear. The CDR3 runs to 13 residues. V lost 1 base, J lost 1 base, and 4 bases lay in between. Germline V CDR1 and CDR2: MGHDK, SYGVNS. The CDR3 reads CASSEWQNTEAFF. CDR3 in DNA: TGTGCCAGCAGTGAATGGCAGAACACTGAAGCTTTCTTT.

The CDR3 bases are TGCAGTGCTAGCGGGGTGGCAGATACGCAGTATTTT. Translated, it gives CSASGVADTQYF. The chain uses TRBV20-1 and TRBJ2-3; D may be TRBD2 (5 bases). The CDR3 runs 12 residues. Germline loops: CDR1 DFQATT, CDR2 SNEGSKA (reference sequence). Deletions cut 3 bases from V and 4 bases from J, with 8 bases between.

This clonotype was observed at least ten times. This may stem from a read error, because a much larger clone lies one nucleotide away. The chain links TRBV13 to TRBJ2-7, with D possibly matching TRBD2 (5 bases). This CDR3 comprises 13 residues. V dropped 4 bases and J dropped 6 bases, with 13 bases sitting between them. From germline, CDR1 is PRHDT and CDR2 FYEKMQ (reference sequence). The CDR3 nucleotides are TGTGCCAGCAGCTGTAGAGGGAGTCGCGAGCAGTACTTC. Its protein product is CASSCRGSREQYF. Full variable domain (outside the CDR3, taken from reference TRBV13 and TRBJ2-7): AAGVIQSPRHLIKEKRETATLKCYPIPRHDTVYWYQQGPGQDPQFLISFYEKMQSDKGSIPDRFSAQQFSDYHSELNMSSLELGDSALYFCASSCRGSREQYFGPGTRLTVT.

This rearrangement joins TRBV9 to TRBJ1-4, with no clear D. CDR3 length equals 14 residues. CDR1 and CDR2 from the germline V gene are SGDLS and YYNGEE. Between the trimmed V and J ends, which lost 5 bases and 3 bases, there was a span of 11 bases. The CDR3 DNA is TGTGCCAGCAGTTTTGAGGCCGCTAATGAAAAACTGTTTTTT. Amino acid sequence: CASSFEAANEKLFF.

The chain carries TRBV12-3 or TRBV12-4 and TRBJ1-1; 7 bases match TRBD1. V gave up 5 bases and J gave up 3 bases; unmatched junction bases: 9. The CDR3 has 15 residues. CDR3 in DNA: TGTGCCAGCAGTCGACGACAGGGCGGGGACACTGAAGCTTTCTTT. It is translated as CASSRRQGGDTEAFF.

There are a few counts of this clonotype. The rearrangement joins TRBV4-3 to TRBJ2-1; D perhaps matches TRBD1 (6 bases). This CDR3 comprises 15 residues. Deletions cut 1 base from V and 6 bases from J, with 13 bases between. The germline CDR1 and CDR2 sequences are LGHNA and YSLEER. The CDR3 coding sequence is TGCGCCAGCAGCCAAGGGTACAGGGCTTCCAATGAGCAGTTCTTC. Protein sequence: CASSQGYRASNEQFF.

This chain links TRBV4-3 with TRBJ1-2, with TRBD1 matching 7 bases. The CDR3 length is 17 residues. V trimming: 0 bases; J trimming: 6 bases; junction bases outside the gene matches: 13. Germline loops: CDR1 LGHNA, CDR2 YSLEER. Here the CDR3 reads CASSQELGQAPLDGYTF. The CDR3 DNA reads TGCGCCAGCAGCCAAGAACTCGGACAGGCACCCCTCGATGGCTACACCTTC.

This clonotype was found a few times. The V call is TRBV9, the J call TRBJ1-2; 7 nucleotides agree with TRBD1. This CDR3 is 15 amino acids long. Germline V gives CDR1 SGDLS, CDR2 YYNGEE. J gave up 4 bases and V 3 bases, and 9 bases lay outside the gene matches. The CDR3: CASSADRAQGYGYTF. Written as DNA, the CDR3 is TGTGCCAGCAGCGCCGACAGGGCTCAGGGCTATGGCTACACCTTC.

Notes on this clonotype: Mismatch with germline at one junction end may stem from a read error. The V gene is TRBV7-2, the J gene TRBJ2-3; TRBD2 is a possible D gene (6 bases). CDR1 is SGHTA, CDR2 FQGNSA, per germline. The CDR3 is made up of 16 amino acids. The CDR3 loop is CASSPRTIAGTDTQFF. CDR3 coding DNA: TGTGCCAGCAGCCCTCGGACTATCGCAGGCACAGATACGCAGTTTTTT.